This TCR beta chain was sequenced during a study of blood T cell repertoires in COVID-19 (dated by TCRdb to the early 2020s). Background for the entire study: Samples covering the acute and convalescent phases of COVID-19 were provided by collaborators in the United States, Italy and Spain. The material from the prospective study consisted of cDNA or gDNA derived from T cells, B-cell-depleted T cells, or PBMCs. Subjects who had been exposed to COVID-19, were actively infected with it, or had recovered from it provided the deeply sampled blood TCRbeta repertoires that made up the dataset. The repertoires were released in a freely available public database intended as a resource for research on the immune response to SARS-CoV-2. Samples were obtained from the ongoing ImmuneRACE study (first 160 participants) and from some 1,200 subjects provided by 6 global collaborators. A de-identified subject ID, COVID-19 status, age in years and sex were almost always included in the sample metadata. Where available, HLA class I and class II types were taken from metadata supplied by the sample provider and were not determined by assay-based typing.

CDR1 and CDR2, per the germline V gene, are SGHAT and FQNNGV. The CDR3 covers 17 residues, taking in both the cysteine and the phenylalanine. Only the CDR3 DNA is retained, 51 bases long and in frame from the first base. Unmatched junction bases come to 6, with V trimmed by 1 base and J by 3 bases. Here is what the overall study found, with its caveats: The amount of clinical and demographic metadata varied by source and participant and was provided uncurated.

Samples from volunteer blood donors who had recovered from COVID-19 were contributed by a second Seattle source. Collaborating institutions collected whole blood in K2EDTA tubes following their own protocols. For TCRbeta analysis, collaborators shipped samples as frozen whole blood, isolated PBMCs, or DNA extracted from either of those sample types. The immunoSEQ Assay, a bias-controlled multiplex PCR, was used to amplify TCRbeta CDR3 regions from genomic DNA. The original methods were these. Nucleated cell counts per sample were estimated from amplification of reference gene primers within the assay. To quantify the absolute abundance of each unique TCRbeta CDR3 rearrangement, sequence reads were collapsed and filtered. For each sample, productive Simpson clonality was calculated by taking the square root of Simpson's diversity index across productive rearrangements. Held by TCRdb, this immuneACCESS table contains in-frame sequences only and omits some clones. Under half of the omission traces to an unresolved V gene where checked; the cause of the rest is unknown. V and J calls and clone size are as listed in that table; D and trimming were resolved from the DNA. The sample table contains about 150,000 clones; only one count was recorded for around 83% of them. The biggest ten clones account for 10% to 15% of the sample.

Note on this clone: What antigen it recognizes has not been identified. No much larger clone exists at a distance of one base, and base qualities are not known.

The receptor comes from a man between 70 and 80 years old who had recovered from COVID-19. The chain is made from TRBV11-2 and TRBJ2-1; the central 10 bases match TRBD2. Material for sequencing was peripheral blood. This receptor has the CDR3 CASSLGLAGANYNEQFF. The DNA sequence is as follows: TGTGCCAGCAGCTTAGGCCTAGCGGGAGCCAACTACAATGAGCAGTTCTTC.